The T cell receptor beta chain described here comes from a study of molecular identifiers for immune sequencing clone quantification. There are 17 residues in the CDR3. Germline CDR1 MNHEY, CDR2 SVGAGI. TCRdb called the PCR reads again in MiXCR, with one record for every CDR3 protein. The sample shows approximately 590,000 distinct CDR3 sequences, around 25% of them seen only once. The source material was naive CD8+ T cells from blood, with Jurkat cell RNA spiked in. Subset here: FACS-sorted CD8+CD4-CCR7+CD45RA+ naive T cells. The chain carries TRBV6-5 and TRBJ2-3; D remains unclear. The last part of the DNA fits TRBJ1-5 better; the J call may be wrong. The receptor was isolated from a human donor in good health. Some libraries in this study had Jurkat cell RNA spiked in. CDR3 nucleotide sequence: TGTGCCAGCAGTTACAACCTACCGGCCTCCCCCACAGATACGCAGCATTTT. As protein: CASSYNLPASPTDTQHF.